The 27 T cell receptor beta chains reported below all come from one sample, sequenced in a study of tumor and adjacent non-tumor tissue in lung cancer. A modified ARM-PCR protocol with three rounds of nested PCR amplified TCRbeta. Each CDR3 protein is one row after TCRdb ran MiXCR on the multiplex PCR reads. The table has over 80,000 distinct CDR3 sequences, 80% seen once. This sample's RNA came from whole unsorted tissue. More than 3 cm separated this lung sample from the edge of the tumor. Sequenced: distant non-tumor lung tissue. Every receptor here comes from a man in his fifties or sixties with small cell lung cancer.

The chain combines TRBV12-3 or TRBV12-4 with TRBJ1-1; 7 nucleotides align to TRBD1. The CDR3 loop spans 16 amino acids. J lost 0 bases, V lost 5 bases, and 9 bases had no gene match. Here the CDR3 reads CASSIPGGGMNTEAFF. The CDR3, as DNA: TGTGCCAGCAGTATCCCAGGGGGTGGGATGAACACTGAAGCTTTCTTT.

About this clonotype itself: The conserved phenylalanine or tryptophan is not found at the CDR3 terminus, so this likely reflects a read error. The DNA is left out, because the CDR3 cannot be placed on it with certainty; the CDR3 is given as TCRdb lists it. This rearrangement joins TRBV12-3 or TRBV12-4 to TRBJ2-7; the tabulated D call, TRBD1, remains unverified against the DNA. A total of 15 residues make up the CDR3, ends included. The CDR3 is CASTPRDSAAQEHYS.

Notes on this clonotype: This may come from a read error, since a much larger clone is one base off. The chain uses TRBV20-1 and TRBJ2-3; perhaps TRBD2 as D (5 bases). The CDR3 loop spans 14 amino acids. CDR1 is DFQATT and CDR2 is SNEGSKA in the germline V gene (reference sequence). V shed 2 bases and J shed 7 bases, with 16 bases lying between them. CDR3 bases: TGCAGTGCTAGAAAGTGGAGGAGTTTGAATACGCAGTATTTT. Protein: CSARKWRSLNTQYF.

As for this clonotype: A junction boundary mismatches the germline segment, possibly from a read error. The V gene is TRBV13, the J gene TRBJ1-6; no clear D gene. This CDR3 contains 17 residues. Germline CDR1 and CDR2: PRHDT and FYEKMQ (reference sequence). CDR3 DNA: TGTGCCATCAGCCAAAACGACGGAAGCTCCTATAATTCACTCCTCCTCTTT. Translation: CAISQNDGSSYNSLLLF.

As regards this clonotype: One end of the junction fails to match germline, which may point to a read error. The V call is TRBV6-5, the J call TRBJ1-2; a weak D match, TRBD1 (5 bases). Per the germline V gene, CDR1 is MNHEY and CDR2 is SVGAGI. This CDR3 has 16 residues. In DNA, the CDR3 is TGTGCAAGCAGTCCCCCTTGGGGGGGAAGATTCGGCGGCTATACCTTC. It specifies CASSPPWGGRFGGYTF.

This clonotype occurred once. Lacking the conserved final phenylalanine or tryptophan, this CDR3 likely reflects a read error. This CDR3 is CASSLAGIGDTGYTV. The CDR3 DNA reads TGTGCCAGCAGCTTAGCGGGGATTGGGGATACTGGCTACACCGTC. The chain employs TRBV7-8 and TRBJ1-2; the D is unclear. Per the germline V gene, CDR1 is SGHVS and CDR2 is FQNEAQ. The CDR3 runs 15 residues. Trimming took 0 bases from V and 7 from J, leaving 15 bases between them.

About this clonotype itself: Germline is not matched at one junction end, which may reflect a read error. The V and J genes are TRBV4-2 and TRBJ2-1; 16 bases are a match to TRBD2. The CDR3 covers 20 residues. In germline, CDR1 is LGHNA, CDR2 YNFKEQ. In DNA, the CDR3 is TGTGCCAGCAGCCAAGACCCCGGGACTAGCGGGAGGGCCCTCAACAATGGGCAGTTCTTC. It specifies CASSQDPGTSGRALNNGQFF.

CDR3 region: CTNSDYNEQFF. CDR3 bases: TGTACCAACTCAGATTACAATGAGCAGTTCTTC. The chain employs TRBV6-2 or TRBV6-3 and TRBJ2-1; the D is unclear. The CDR3 has 11 amino acids. Germline V gene lookup returns CDR1 MNHEY and CDR2 SVGEGT.

The rearrangement links TRBV6-1 to TRBJ2-7; D possibly corresponds to TRBD2 (6 bases). The CDR3 is 14 residues long. V was pared by 6 bases and J by 13 bases, with 25 bases between. Germline CDR1 reads MNHNS; CDR2 reads SASEGT. The CDR3 reads CASRRGTGTYERYV. The CDR3 DNA reads TGTGCCAGCAGACGAGGGACTGGGACCTACGAGCGATACGTC.

The chain uses TRBV6-5 and TRBJ2-7; D uncertain. CDR3 length: 16 residues. Germline CDR1 is MNHEY and CDR2 is SVGAGI. The CDR3 loop is CASSFKLYVESHEQYV. The CDR3 DNA sequence: TGTGCCAGCAGTTTTAAGTTGTATGTGGAGTCCCACGAGCAGTACGTA.

The gene calls are TRBV6-1 and TRBJ1-5; a possible D gene is TRBD1 (5 bases). The germline V and J ends were trimmed by 8 bases and 2 bases, with 19 bases remaining between them. Germline V gene data show CDR1 as MNHNS and CDR2 as SASEGT. CDR3 size: 16 residues. In DNA, the CDR3 is TGTGCCAGCGGGACGCGGGCATGGAGGGGCAATCAGCCCCAGCATTTT. Translated, it gives CASGTRAWRGNQPQHF.

Turning to this clonotype: Relative to the germline gene, one junction end is altered; a read error may explain this. The V and J genes are TRBV20-1 and TRBJ2-3; the D gene is possibly TRBD2 (6 bases). The CDR3 covers 15 residues. Germline loops: CDR1 DFQATT, CDR2 SNEGSKA (reference sequence). This chain's CDR3 is CTAKDRRRATETQYF. CDR3 sequence (DNA): TGCACTGCTAAGGATCGGAGGAGGGCCACAGAAACGCAGTATTTT.

Worth noting for this clonotype: The junction and the germline gene differ at one end; a read error may be behind it. The chain uses TRBV6-1 and TRBJ2-7; 8 bases align to TRBD2. The CDR3 has 18 amino acids. Per the germline V gene, CDR1 is MNHNS and CDR2 is SASEGT. The CDR3 here is CTCSYGLRAGLVSYEQYF. CDR3 DNA: TGCACCTGCAGTTACGGGCTCAGGGCGGGACTAGTATCCTACGAGCAGTACTTC.

The chain has TRBV12-3 or TRBV12-4 and TRBJ2-7; D not certain. CDR3 size: 13 residues. Deletions cut 2 bases from V and 6 bases from J, with 11 bases between. This CDR3 is CASSLISICEQYF. The DNA for the CDR3 is TGTGCCAGCAGTTTAATAAGCATCTGCGAGCAGTACTTC.

The chain combines TRBV6-5 with TRBJ1-2; D not certain. Trimming stripped 5 bases from V and 11 bases from J, with 21 bases between. This CDR3 contains 14 residues. CDR1 and CDR2 from the germline V gene are MNHEY and SVGAGI. In DNA form, the CDR3 reads TGTGCCAGCAGTAGTGTCGGGAGGGAAAGTGGATACACCTTC. Protein product: CASSSVGRESGYTF.

V gene TRBV6-1 combines with J gene TRBJ2-7; weak D call: TRBD1 (6 bases). CDR3 length equals 13 residues. Germline CDR1 MNHNS, CDR2 SASEGT. The V gene lost 8 bases and the J gene lost 4 bases, with 15 bases spanning the gap. CDR3 in amino acids: CASRCDRGYEQYF. The CDR3 DNA follows: TGTGCCAGCCGGTGTGATAGGGGGTACGAGCAGTACTTC.

Notes on this clonotype: The junction departs from the called germline gene at one end, perhaps through a read error. The chain couples TRBV11-2 to TRBJ2-1, with a weak D call TRBD1 (5 bases). Per the germline V gene, CDR1 is SGHAT and CDR2 is FQNNGV. The CDR3 spans 17 residues. In DNA, the CDR3 is TGTGCCAGCAGCTTAGTGACAGCCCAGAGCTCTTACAATGAGCAACTCTTC. Translated: CASSLVTAQSSYNEQLF.

As to this clonotype: Since a much larger clone is just one base distant, this may be a read error. The chain combines TRBV5-1 with TRBJ2-7; perhaps TRBD2 as D (6 bases). The germline V gene has CDR1 SGHRS and CDR2 YFSETQ. The CDR3 is made up of 16 amino acids. The CDR3 loop is CASSLGSRDGSYEQCF. For the CDR3, the DNA is TGCGCCAGCAGCTTGGGGTCGCGGGATGGGTCCTACGAGCAGTGCTTC.

The gene calls are TRBV5-1 and TRBJ2-1; D tentatively reads TRBD1 or TRBD2 (5 bases each). This CDR3 region has 15 residues. Trimming removed 8 bases at V and 9 bases at J, with 24 bases between. Germline CDR1 is SGHRS and CDR2 is YFSETQ. CDR3 DNA sequence: TGCGCCAGTAGCCCGGGACGAGCAAGTCTGGGTGAGCAGTTCTTC. Protein: CASSPGRASLGEQFF. Variable domain in full (rest from reference TRBV5-1 and TRBJ2-1): KAGVTQTPRYLIKTRGQQVTLSCSPISGHRSVSWYQQTPGQGLQFLFEYFSETQRNKGNFPGRFSGRQFSNSRSEMNVSTLELGDSALYLCASSPGRASLGEQFFGPGTRLTVL.

The rearrangement links TRBV7-3 to TRBJ2-1; D ambiguous. Germline CDR1 reads SGHTA; CDR2 reads FQGTGA. V gave up 7 bases and J gave up 3 bases, with 13 bases separating them. The CDR3 extends over 14 amino acids. The CDR3 DNA reads TGTGCCAGCAACCTTATGCCAGGCTACAATGAGCAGTTCTTC. This translates into CASNLMPGYNEQFF.

A word on this clonotype: The conserved phenylalanine or tryptophan is not found at the CDR3 terminus, so this likely reflects a read error. This sequence joins TRBV4-1 and TRBJ2-7, with TRBD2 as a possible D gene (6 bases). This CDR3 contains 15 residues. Germline-derived CDR1 and CDR2 are MGHRA and YSYEKL. As DNA, the CDR3 is TGCGCCAGTAGCCAGGGCGGGGCCCCTGGCTACGAGCAGTACATC. Residues: CASSQGGAPGYEQYI.

The rearrangement uses TRBV20-1 and TRBJ2-7; possibly TRBD1 for D (6 bases). The CDR3 covers 14 residues. V was shortened by 6 bases and J by 5 bases, with 20 bases between the two germline ends. CDR1 and CDR2 from the germline V gene are DFQATT and SNEGSKA (reference sequence). The CDR3 is CSAQVTGSRNEQYF. CDR3 nucleotides: TGCAGTGCCCAGGTTACAGGGAGCAGGAACGAGCAGTACTTC.

A remark on this clonotype: Germline and junction disagree at one end, which may indicate a read error. The chain is built from TRBV6-2 or TRBV6-3 and TRBJ2-5; 8 nucleotides agree with TRBD2. The CDR3 consists of 18 residues. Germline loops: CDR1 MNHEY, CDR2 SVGEGT. The CDR3 DNA follows: TGTGCCAGCAGCTGCTCCCGACTAACGGGAGGGTTCATTGAGACCAAGTACTTC. Its translation is CASSCSRLTGGFIETKYF.

This clonotype was seen once. The V and J genes are TRBV6-1 and TRBJ1-5, with D maybe TRBD1 (6 bases). The CDR3 is 15 amino acids. Trimming cost V 2 bases and J 9 bases, with 17 bases left between them. Germline V lookup: CDR1 MNHNS, CDR2 SASEGT. This chain's CDR3 is CASSESGDNDRPQHF. In DNA, the CDR3 is TGTGCCAGCAGTGAATCAGGGGACAACGATCGGCCCCAGCATTTT.

The chain uses TRBV20-1 and TRBJ1-5, with 7 bases aligning to TRBD1. CDR1 DFQATT and CDR2 SNEGSKA come from the germline V gene (reference sequence). The CDR3 spans 19 residues. V shed 0 bases, J shed 7 bases, and the junction held 21 bases outside the gene matches. The CDR3 coding sequence is TGCAGTGCTAGAGATTGGGTCCCCGGACAGGTCGTGTCGCAGCAGCCCCAGCATTTT. It encodes CSARDWVPGQVVSQQPQHF.

Comments on this clonotype: This may be a read error, as it is one base from a much larger clone. The rearrangement uses TRBV5-1 and TRBJ2-1; no clear D gene. Germline V gene sequence: CDR1 SGHRS, CDR2 YFSETQ. The V end lost 4 bases, the J end lost 4 bases, and 15 bases lay between the germline ends. There are 15 residues in the CDR3. CDR3 sequence: CASSKSWSGYNEQFF. DNA for the CDR3: TGCGCCAGCAGCAAAAGCTGGAGTGGGTACAATGAGCAGTTCTTC.

Points on this clonotype: The CDR3 does not close with the conserved phenylalanine or tryptophan, likely indicating a read error. The gene calls are TRBV29-1 and TRBJ1-1; D gene ambiguous. The CDR3 consists of 14 residues. In germline, CDR1 is SQVTM, CDR2 ANQGSEA. V was clipped by 7 bases and J by 0 bases, with 15 bases between them. As DNA, the CDR3 is TGCAGCGCCGAAAAGGAAGGTATGAACACTGAAGCTTTCCCT. Translation: CSAEKEGMNTEAFP.